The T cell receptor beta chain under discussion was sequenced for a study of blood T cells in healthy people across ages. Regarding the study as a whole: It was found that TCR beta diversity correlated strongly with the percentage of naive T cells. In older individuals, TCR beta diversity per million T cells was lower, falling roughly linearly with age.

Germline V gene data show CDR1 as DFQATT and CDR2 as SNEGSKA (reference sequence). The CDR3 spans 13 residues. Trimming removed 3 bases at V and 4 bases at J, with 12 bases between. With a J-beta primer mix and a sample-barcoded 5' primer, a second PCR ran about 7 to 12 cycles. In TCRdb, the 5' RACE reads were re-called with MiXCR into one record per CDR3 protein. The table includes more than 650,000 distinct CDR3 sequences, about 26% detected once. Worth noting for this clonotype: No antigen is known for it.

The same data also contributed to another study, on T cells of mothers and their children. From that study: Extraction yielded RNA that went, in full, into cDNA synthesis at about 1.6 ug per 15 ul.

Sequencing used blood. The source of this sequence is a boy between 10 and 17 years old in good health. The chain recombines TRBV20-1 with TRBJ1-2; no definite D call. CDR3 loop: CSASWQEGYGYTF. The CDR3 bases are TGCAGTGCTAGTTGGCAGGAGGGCTATGGCTACACCTTC.